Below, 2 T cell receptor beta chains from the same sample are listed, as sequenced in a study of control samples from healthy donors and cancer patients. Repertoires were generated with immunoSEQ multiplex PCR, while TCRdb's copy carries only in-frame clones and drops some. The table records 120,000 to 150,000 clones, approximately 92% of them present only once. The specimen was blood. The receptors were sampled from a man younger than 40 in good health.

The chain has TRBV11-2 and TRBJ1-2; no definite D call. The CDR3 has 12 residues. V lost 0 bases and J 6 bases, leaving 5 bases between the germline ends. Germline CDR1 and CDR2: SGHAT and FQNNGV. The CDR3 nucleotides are TGTGCCAGCAGCTTAGAAGGGAATGGCTACACCTTC. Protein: CASSLEGNGYTF.

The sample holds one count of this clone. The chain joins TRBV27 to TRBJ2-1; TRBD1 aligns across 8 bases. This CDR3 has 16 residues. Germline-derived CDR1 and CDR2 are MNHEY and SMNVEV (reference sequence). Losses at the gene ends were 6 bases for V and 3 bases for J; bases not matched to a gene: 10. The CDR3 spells CASRPSGTGDYNEQFF. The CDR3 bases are TGTGCCAGCAGACCCTCCGGGACAGGAGACTACAATGAGCAGTTCTTC.